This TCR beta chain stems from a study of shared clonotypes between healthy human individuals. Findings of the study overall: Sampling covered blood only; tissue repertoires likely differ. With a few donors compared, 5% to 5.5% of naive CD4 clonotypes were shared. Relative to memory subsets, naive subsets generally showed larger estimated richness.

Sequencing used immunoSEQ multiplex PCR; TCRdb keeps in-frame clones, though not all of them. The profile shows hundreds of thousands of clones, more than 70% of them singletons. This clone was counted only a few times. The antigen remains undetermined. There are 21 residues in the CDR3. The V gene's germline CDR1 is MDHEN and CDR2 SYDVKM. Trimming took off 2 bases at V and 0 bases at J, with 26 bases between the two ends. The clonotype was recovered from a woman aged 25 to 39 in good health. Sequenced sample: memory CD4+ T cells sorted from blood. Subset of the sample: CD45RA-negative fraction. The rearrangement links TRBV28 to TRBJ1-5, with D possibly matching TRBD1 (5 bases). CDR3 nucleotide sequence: TGTGCCAGCAGTTTAACCTCCCTAAACCGGGACGAAACTTATAGCAATCAGCCCCAGCATTTT. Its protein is CASSLTSLNRDETYSNQPQHF.